This T cell receptor beta chain was retrieved from a study of CDR3 diversity in severe acne. The length of the CDR3 is 14 residues. The V gene's germline CDR1 is SNHLY and CDR2 FYNNEI. Trimming removed 6 bases from V and 6 bases from J; junction bases left unmatched: 6. On this clonotype itself: Since a much larger clone is just one base distant, this may be a read error.

One entry per CDR3 protein, called by TCRdb with MiXCR from the PCR reads. The top ten hold roughly 10% of the sample, which has more than 70,000 distinct CDR3 sequences, approximately 54% seen once. This TCR came from a male donor with severe acne vulgaris. The sequenced sample consisted of blood. V is TRBV2 and J is TRBJ2-1, with 9 positions matching TRBD2. In DNA form, the CDR3 reads TGTGCCAGCAGCACTAGCGGGCCCTCCAATGAGCAGTTCTTC. Its protein is CASSTSGPSNEQFF. Based on the CDR3 plus reference TRBV2 and TRBJ2-1, the full variable domain is EPEVTQTPSHQVTQMGQEVILRCVPISNHLYFYWYRQILGQKVEFLVSFYNNEISEKSEIFDDQFSVERPDGSNFTLKIRSTKLEDSAMYFCASSTSGPSNEQFFGPGTRLTVL.